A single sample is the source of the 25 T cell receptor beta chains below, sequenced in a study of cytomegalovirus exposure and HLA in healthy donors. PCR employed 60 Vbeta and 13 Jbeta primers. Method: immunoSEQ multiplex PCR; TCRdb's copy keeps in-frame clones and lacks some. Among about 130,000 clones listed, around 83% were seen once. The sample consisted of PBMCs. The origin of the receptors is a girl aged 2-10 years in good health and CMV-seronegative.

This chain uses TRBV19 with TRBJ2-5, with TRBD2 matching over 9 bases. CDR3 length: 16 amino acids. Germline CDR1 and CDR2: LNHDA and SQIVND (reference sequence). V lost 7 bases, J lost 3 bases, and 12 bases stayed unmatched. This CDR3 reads CASKDLAGLSKETQYF. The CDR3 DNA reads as TGTGCCAGTAAGGATCTAGCGGGACTAAGTAAAGAGACCCAGTACTTC.

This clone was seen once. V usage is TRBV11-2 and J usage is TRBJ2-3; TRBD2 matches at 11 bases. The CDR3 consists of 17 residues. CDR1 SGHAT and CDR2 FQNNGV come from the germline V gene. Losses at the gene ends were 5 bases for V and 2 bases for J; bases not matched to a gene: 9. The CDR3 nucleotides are TGTGCCAGCAGCCCGATGCCGGGACTAGCGGTCACAGATACGCAGTATTTT. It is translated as CASSPMPGLAVTDTQYF.

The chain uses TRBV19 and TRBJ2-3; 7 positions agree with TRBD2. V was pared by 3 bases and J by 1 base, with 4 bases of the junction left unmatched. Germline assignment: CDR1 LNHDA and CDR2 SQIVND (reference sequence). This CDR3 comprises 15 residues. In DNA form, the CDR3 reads TGTGCCAGTAGTATGCGGGAGTTAGGCACAGATACGCAGTATTTT. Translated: CASSMRELGTDTQYF.

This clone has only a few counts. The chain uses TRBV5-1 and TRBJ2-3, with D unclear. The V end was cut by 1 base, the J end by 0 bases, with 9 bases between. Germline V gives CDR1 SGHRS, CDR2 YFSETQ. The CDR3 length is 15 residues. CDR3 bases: TGCGCCAGCAGCTTGTCCCTAACTAGCACAGATACGCAGTATTTT. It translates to CASSLSLTSTDTQYF.

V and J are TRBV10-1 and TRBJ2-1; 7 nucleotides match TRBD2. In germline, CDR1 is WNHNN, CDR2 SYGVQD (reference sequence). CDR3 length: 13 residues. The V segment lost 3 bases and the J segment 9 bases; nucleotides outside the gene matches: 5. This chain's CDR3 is CASSDLRESEQFF. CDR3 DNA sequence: TGCGCCAGCAGTGACTTGCGGGAGAGTGAGCAGTTCTTC.

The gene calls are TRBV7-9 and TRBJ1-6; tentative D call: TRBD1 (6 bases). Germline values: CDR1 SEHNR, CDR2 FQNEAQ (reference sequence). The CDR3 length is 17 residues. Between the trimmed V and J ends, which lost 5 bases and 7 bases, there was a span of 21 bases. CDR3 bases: TGTGCCAGCAGCCCCTCTTGGGGGGGGGCGAAGAATTCACCCCTCCACTTT. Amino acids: CASSPSWGGAKNSPLHF.

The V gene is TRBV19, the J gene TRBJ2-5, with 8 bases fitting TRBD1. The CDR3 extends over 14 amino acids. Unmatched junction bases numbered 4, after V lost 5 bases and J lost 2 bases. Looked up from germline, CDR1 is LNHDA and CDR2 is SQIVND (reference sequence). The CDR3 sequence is CASSPGTGQETQYF. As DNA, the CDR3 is TGTGCCAGTAGTCCGGGGACAGGACAAGAGACCCAGTACTTC.

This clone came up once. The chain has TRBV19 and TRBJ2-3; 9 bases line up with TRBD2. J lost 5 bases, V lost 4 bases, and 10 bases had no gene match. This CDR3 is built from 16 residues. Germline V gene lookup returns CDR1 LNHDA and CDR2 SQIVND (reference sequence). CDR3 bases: TGTGCCAGTAGTAACCTAGCGGGATCGGCTGGAGATACGCAGTATTTT. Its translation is CASSNLAGSAGDTQYF.

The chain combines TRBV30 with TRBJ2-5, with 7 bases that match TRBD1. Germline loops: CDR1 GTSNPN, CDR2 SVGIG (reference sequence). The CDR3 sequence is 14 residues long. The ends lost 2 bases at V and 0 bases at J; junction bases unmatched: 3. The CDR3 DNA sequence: TGTGCCTGGAGTACGGGACAGTACCAAGAGACCCAGTACTTC. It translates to CAWSTGQYQETQYF.

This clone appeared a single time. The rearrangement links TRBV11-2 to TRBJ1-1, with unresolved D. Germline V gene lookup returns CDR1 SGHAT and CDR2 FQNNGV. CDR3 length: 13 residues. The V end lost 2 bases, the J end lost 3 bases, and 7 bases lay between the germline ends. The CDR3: CASSLLTYTEAFF. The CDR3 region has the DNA TGTGCCAGCAGCTTACTCACATACACTGAAGCTTTCTTT.

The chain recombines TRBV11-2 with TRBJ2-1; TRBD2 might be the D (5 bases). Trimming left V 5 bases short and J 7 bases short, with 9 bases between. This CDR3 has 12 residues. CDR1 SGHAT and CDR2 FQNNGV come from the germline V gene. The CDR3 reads CASSHTRNEQFF. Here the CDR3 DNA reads TGTGCCAGCAGCCACACTAGGAATGAGCAGTTCTTC.

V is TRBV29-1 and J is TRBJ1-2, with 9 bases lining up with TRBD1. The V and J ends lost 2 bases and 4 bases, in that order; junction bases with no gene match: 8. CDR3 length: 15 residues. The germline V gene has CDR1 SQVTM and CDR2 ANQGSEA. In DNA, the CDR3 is TGCAGCGTTGAAAATAGGGACAGGGCCCTCTATGGCTACACCTTC. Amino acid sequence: CSVENRDRALYGYTF.

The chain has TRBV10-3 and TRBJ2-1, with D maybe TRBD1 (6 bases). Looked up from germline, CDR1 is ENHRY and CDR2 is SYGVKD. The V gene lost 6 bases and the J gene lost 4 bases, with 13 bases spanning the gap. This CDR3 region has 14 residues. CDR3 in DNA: TGTGCCATCAGGGGGCCCGGACAGTACAATGAGCAGTTCTTC. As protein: CAIRGPGQYNEQFF.

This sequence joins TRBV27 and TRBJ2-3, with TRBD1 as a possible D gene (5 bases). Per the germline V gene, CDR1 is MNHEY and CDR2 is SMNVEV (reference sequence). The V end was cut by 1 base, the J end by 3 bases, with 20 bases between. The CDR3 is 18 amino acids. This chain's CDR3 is CASSLFTWGDTKTDTQYF. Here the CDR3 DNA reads TGTGCCAGCAGTTTATTTACTTGGGGCGATACGAAAACAGATACGCAGTATTTT.

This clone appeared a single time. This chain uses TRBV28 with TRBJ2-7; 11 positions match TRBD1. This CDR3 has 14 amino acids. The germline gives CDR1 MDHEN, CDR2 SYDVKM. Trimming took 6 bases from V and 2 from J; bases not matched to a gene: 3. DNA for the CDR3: TGTGCCAGCAGCTGGACAGGGGGCACCTACGAGCAGTACTTC. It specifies CASSWTGGTYEQYF.

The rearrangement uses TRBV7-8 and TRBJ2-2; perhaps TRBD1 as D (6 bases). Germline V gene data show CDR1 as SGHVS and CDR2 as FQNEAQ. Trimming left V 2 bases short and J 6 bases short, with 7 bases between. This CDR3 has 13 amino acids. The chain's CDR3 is CASSLKGAGELFF. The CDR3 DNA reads TGTGCCAGCAGCTTAAAGGGGGCCGGGGAGCTGTTTTTT.

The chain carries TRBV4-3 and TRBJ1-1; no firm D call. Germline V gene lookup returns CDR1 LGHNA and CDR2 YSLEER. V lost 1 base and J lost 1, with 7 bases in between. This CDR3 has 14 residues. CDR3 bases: TGCGCCAGCAGCCAAGTAGTCGAGAACACTGAAGCTTTCTTT. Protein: CASSQVVENTEAFF.

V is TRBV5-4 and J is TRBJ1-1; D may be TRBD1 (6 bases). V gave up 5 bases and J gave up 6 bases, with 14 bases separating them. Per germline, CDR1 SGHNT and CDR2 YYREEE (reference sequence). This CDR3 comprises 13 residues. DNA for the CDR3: TGTGCCAGCAGGATTACAGGGCAGGCTGAAGCTTTCTTT. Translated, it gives CASRITGQAEAFF.

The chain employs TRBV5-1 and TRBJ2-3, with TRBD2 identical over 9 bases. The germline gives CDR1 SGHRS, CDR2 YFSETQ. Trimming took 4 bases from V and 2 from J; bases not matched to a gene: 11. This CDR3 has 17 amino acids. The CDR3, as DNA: TGCGCCAGCAGCCGCGATTTCGGGACTAGCCACACAGATACGCAGTATTTT. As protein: CASSRDFGTSHTDTQYF. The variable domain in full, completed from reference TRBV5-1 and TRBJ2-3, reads KAGVTQTPRYLIKTRGQQVTLSCSPISGHRSVSWYQQTPGQGLQFLFEYFSETQRNKGNFPGRFSGRQFSNSRSEMNVSTLELGDSALYLCASSRDFGTSHTDTQYFGPGTRLTVL.

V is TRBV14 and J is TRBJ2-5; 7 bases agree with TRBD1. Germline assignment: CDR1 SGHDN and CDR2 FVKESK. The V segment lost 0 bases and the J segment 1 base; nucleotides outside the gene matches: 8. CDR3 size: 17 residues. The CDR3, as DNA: TGTGCCAGCAGCCAAGAACCCCCCTGGGACAGCCAAGAGACCCAGTACTTC. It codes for CASSQEPPWDSQETQYF.

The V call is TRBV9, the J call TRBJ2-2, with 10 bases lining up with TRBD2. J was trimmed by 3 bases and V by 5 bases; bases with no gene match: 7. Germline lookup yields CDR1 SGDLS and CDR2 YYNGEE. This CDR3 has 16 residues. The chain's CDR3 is CASSGSGGLYTGELFF. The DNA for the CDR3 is TGTGCCAGCAGTGGTAGCGGGGGGCTATACACCGGGGAGCTGTTTTTT.

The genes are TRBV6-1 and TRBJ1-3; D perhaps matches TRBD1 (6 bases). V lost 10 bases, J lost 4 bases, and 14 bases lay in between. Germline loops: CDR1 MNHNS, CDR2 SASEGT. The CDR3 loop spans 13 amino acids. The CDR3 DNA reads TGTGCCACCGCAGGGGCAGCGGGAAACACCATATATTTT. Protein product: CATAGAAGNTIYF.

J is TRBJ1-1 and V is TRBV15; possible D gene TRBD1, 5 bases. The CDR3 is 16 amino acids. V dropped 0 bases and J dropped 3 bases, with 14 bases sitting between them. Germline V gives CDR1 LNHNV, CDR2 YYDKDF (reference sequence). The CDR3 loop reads CATSRERGGAHTEAFF. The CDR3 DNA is TGTGCCACCAGCAGAGAAAGGGGAGGGGCGCACACTGAAGCTTTCTTT.

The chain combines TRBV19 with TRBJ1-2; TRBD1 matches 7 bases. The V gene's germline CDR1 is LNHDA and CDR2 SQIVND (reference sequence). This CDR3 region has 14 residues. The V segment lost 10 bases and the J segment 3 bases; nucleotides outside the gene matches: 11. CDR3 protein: CAITQGSVDYGYTF. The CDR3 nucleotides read TGTGCCATCACACAGGGGAGTGTTGACTATGGCTACACCTTC.

The CDR3 sequence: CASLNPSVQTTGREKLFF. In DNA form, the CDR3 reads TGCGCCAGCCTAAACCCGTCGGTACAGACCACAGGAAGGGAAAAACTGTTTTTT. J is TRBJ1-4 and V is TRBV23-1; weak D call: TRBD1 (5 bases). TRBV23-1 is sorted into the ORF group, with uncertain function. V was pared by 8 bases and J by 8 bases, with 30 bases between. The CDR3 has 18 amino acids.